The sample holds a few counts of the clone carrying this T cell receptor (beta chain). This entry comes from a study of blood T cell repertoires in COVID-19. V dropped 11 bases and J dropped 1 base, with 14 bases sitting between them. Germline V CDR1 and CDR2: LNHDA, SQIVND (reference sequence). This CDR3 contains 13 residues. In the original processing: Nucleated cell number was recorded as an estimate derived from reference gene primer amplification. Repertoires were generated with immunoSEQ multiplex PCR, while TCRdb's copy carries only in-frame clones and drops some. For V, J and clone size, that table is used; D and trimming come from the DNA. The sample contains tens of thousands of clones, around 80% of which appear only once.

The receptor's source is a human donor in a cohort sampled during active COVID-19. The sample consisted of peripheral blood. This chain joins TRBV19 and TRBJ2-5; no firm D call. The CDR3 region has the DNA TGTGCCCGCCGCTTGGGCTTCCAAGAGACCCAGTACTTC. The encoded protein is CARRLGFQETQYF.